This T cell receptor (beta chain) was retrieved from a study of blood T cells in healthy people across ages. Study as a whole: About one barcoded TCR beta cDNA was captured per two T cells. Study-wide results and caveats: There was no known CMV status for donors, so expanded clonotype changes were possibly confounded.

Using a J-beta primer mix together with a sample-barcoded 5' primer, a second PCR was run for about 6 to 11 cycles. Using its own MiXCR run on the 5' RACE reads, TCRdb lists one record per CDR3 protein. The repertoire holds approximately 1.5 million distinct CDR3 sequences, with about 45% as singletons. This CDR3 has 12 amino acids. V lost 2 bases to trimming and J lost 2 bases, with 3 bases between them. This clonotype came up many times. What it binds is unknown. This clonotype was obtained from a woman aged 18-29 years in good health. The sample comprised blood. This chain connects TRBV12-3 or TRBV12-4 to TRBJ2-5; D uncertain. CDR3 residues: CASSLLQETQYF. The CDR3 DNA follows: TGTGCCAGCAGTTTACTACAAGAGACCCAGTACTTC.